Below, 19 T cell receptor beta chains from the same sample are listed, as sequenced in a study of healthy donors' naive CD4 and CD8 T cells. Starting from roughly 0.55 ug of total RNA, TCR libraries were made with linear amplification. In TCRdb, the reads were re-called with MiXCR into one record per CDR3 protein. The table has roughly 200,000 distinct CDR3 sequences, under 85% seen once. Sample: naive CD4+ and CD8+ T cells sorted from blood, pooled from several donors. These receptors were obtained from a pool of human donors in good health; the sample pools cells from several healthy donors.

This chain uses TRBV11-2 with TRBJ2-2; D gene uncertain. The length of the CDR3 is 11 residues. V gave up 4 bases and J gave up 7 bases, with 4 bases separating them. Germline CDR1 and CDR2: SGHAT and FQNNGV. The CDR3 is CASSWGGELFF. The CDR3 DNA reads TGTGCCAGCAGCTGGGGCGGGGAGCTGTTTTTT.

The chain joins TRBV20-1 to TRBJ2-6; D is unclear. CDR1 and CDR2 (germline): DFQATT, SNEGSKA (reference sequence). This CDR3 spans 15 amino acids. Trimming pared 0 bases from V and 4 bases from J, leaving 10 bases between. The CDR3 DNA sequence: TGCAGTGCTAGAGATCGTGGAGCCGGGGCCAACGTCCTGACTTTC. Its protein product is CSARDRGAGANVLTF.

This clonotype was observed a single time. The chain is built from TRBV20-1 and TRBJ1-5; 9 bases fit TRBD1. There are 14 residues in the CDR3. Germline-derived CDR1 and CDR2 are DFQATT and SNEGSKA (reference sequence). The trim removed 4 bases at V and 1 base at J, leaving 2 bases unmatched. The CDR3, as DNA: TGCAGTGCTATGGGACAGGGCAGCAATCAGCCCCAGCATTTT. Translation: CSAMGQGSNQPQHF.

The CDR3 bases are TGCAGCGTTGATCCCATTGGAGGTGAGCAGTTCTTC. As protein: CSVDPIGGEQFF. This chain uses TRBV29-1 with TRBJ2-1; TRBD2 might be the D (5 bases). This CDR3 is 12 amino acids long. Germline V CDR1 and CDR2: SQVTM, ANQGSEA. V lost 3 bases and J lost 9, with 12 bases in between.

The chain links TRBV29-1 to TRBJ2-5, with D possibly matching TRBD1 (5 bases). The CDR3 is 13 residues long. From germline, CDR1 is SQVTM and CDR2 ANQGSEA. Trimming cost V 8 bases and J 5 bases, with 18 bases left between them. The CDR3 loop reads CSFRPQVVETQYF. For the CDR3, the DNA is TGCAGCTTCCGCCCACAGGTGGTGGAGACCCAGTACTTC.

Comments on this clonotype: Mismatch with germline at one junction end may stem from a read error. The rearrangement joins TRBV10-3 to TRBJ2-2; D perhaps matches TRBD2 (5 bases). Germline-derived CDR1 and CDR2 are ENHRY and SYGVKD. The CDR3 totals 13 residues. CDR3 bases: TGTGCCATCAGAGTCCCCTTAACCGGGGAGCTTGTTTTT. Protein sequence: CAIRVPLTGELVF.

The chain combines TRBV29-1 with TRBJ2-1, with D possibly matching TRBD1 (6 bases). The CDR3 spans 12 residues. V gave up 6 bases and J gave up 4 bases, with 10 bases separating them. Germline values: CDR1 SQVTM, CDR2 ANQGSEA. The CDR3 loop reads CSVSDSYNEQFF. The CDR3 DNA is TGCAGCGTATCGGACAGTTACAATGAGCAGTTCTTC.

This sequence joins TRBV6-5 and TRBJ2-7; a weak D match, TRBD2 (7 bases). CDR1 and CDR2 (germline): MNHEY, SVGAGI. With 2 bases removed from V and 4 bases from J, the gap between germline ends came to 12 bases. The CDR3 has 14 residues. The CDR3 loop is CASSYAGAPYEQYF. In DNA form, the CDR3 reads TGTGCCAGCAGTTACGCGGGGGCACCTTACGAGCAGTACTTC.

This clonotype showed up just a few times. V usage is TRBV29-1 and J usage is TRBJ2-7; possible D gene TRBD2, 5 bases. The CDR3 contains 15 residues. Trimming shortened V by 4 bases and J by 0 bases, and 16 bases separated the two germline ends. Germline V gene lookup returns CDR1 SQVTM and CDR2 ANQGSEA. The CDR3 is CSVGGGAKSSYEQYF. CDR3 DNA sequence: TGCAGCGTTGGAGGAGGCGCCAAGAGCTCCTACGAGCAGTACTTC.

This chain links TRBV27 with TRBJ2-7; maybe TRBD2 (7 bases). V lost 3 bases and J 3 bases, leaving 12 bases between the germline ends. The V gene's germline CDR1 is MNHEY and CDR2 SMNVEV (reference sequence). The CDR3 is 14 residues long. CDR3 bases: TGTGCCAGCAGTTTGACCGGGGGGCTCTACGAGCAGTACTTC. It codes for CASSLTGGLYEQYF.

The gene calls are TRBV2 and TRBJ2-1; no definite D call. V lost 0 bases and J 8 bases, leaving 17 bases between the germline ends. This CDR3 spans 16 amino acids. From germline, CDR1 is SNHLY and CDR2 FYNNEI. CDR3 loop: CASSEAVGTRAHEQFF. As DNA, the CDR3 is TGTGCCAGCAGTGAAGCGGTGGGAACACGAGCACATGAGCAGTTCTTC.

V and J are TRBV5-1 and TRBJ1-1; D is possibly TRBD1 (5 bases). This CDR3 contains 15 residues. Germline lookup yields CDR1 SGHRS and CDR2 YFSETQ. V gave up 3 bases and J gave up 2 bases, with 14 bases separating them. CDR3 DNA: TGCGCCAGCAGCTATGGGGCTCGGGGCAACACTGAAGCTTTCTTT. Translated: CASSYGARGNTEAFF.

For the CDR3, the DNA is TGCAGCGCCCGATCAGGGTCTGAAGCTTTCTTT. Amino acid sequence: CSARSGSEAFF. This chain uses TRBV29-1 with TRBJ1-1; tentatively, D is TRBD1 (5 bases). Germline CDR1 is SQVTM and CDR2 is ANQGSEA. The CDR3 is 11 residues long. The V and J ends lost 7 bases and 6 bases respectively, with 12 bases between them.

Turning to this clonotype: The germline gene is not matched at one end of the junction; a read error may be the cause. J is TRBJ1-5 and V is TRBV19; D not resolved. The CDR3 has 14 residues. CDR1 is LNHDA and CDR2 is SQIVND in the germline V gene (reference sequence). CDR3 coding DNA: TGTACCAGTAAGTCGGAGTCAGCGCGTCAGCCCCAGCATTTT. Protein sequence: CTSKSESARQPQHF.

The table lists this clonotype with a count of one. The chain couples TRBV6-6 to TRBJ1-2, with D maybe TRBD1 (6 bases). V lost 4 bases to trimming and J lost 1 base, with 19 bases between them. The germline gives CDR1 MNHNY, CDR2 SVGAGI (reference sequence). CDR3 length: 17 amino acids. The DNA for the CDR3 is TGTGCCAGCAGTTTATCTCAGGACAGACGATTTAACTATGGCTACACCTTC. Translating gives CASSLSQDRRFNYGYTF.

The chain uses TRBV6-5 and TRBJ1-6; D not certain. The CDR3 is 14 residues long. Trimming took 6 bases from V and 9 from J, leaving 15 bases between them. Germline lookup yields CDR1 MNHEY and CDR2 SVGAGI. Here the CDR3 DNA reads TGTGCCAGCAGCTTCAGTCGGATGGGTTCACCCCTCCACTTT. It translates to CASSFSRMGSPLHF.

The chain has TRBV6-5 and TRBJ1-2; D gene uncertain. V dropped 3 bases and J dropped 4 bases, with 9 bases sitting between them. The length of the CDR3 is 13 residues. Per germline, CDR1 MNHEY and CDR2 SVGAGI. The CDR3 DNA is TGTGCCAGCAGTTATTCCCTGGGCTATGGCTACACCTTC. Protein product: CASSYSLGYGYTF.

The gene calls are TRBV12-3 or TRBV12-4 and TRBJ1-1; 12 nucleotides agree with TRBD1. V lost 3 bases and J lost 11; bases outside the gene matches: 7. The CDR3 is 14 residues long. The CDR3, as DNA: TGTGCCAGCAGTTTCAATTGGGACAGGGGGCTTGCTTTCTTT. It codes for CASSFNWDRGLAFF.

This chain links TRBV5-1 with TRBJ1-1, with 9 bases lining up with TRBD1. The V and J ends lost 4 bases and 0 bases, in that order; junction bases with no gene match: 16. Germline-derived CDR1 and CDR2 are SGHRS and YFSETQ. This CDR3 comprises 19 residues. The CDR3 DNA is TGCGCCAGCAGCCTGGACAGGGGTTCGGAGGGGTTAATGAACACTGAAGCTTTCTTT. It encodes CASSLDRGSEGLMNTEAFF.